This T cell receptor beta chain was retrieved from a study of blood T cell repertoires in COVID-19. Study overall: Whether acute or convalescent, the COVID-19 samples came from the United States, Italy and Spain. T cells, B-cell-depleted T cells, or PBMCs provided the cDNA or gDNA that served as material.

Germline lookup yields CDR1 MRHNA and CDR2 SNTAGT. The CDR3 runs 15 residues. V was cut by 4 bases and J by 8 bases, with 15 bases left in between. Per the study methods: Estimation of nucleated cell counts relied on the amplification of reference gene primers. TCRdb's copy holds only in-frame clones and misses some; the assay was immunoSEQ multiplex PCR. The V and J calls and clone size were taken over from that table, and D and trimming were inferred from the DNA. The profile covers some 220,000 clones, with around 83% appearing a single time and approximately 10% taken by the ten largest. The clonotype originates from a man between 50 and 59 years old with active or convalescent COVID-19. This chain uses TRBV6-4 with TRBJ1-6; D gene ambiguous. Sequencing used peripheral blood. The CDR3 coding sequence is TGTGCCAGCAGTGTGAGGCCCGCTGGCGATTCACCCCTCCACTTT. Its protein is CASSVRPAGDSPLHF.